This T cell receptor (beta chain) was sequenced during a study of shared T cell receptors in the human thymus. Germline assignment: CDR1 MDHEN and CDR2 SYDVKM. This CDR3 is 13 amino acids long. The V gene end was trimmed by 3 bases and the J gene end by 8 bases; junction bases not matched to a gene: 5. Clones were read by immunoSEQ multiplex PCR, and TCRdb kept only the in-frame ones, dropping some. The data hold 700,000 to 750,000 clones, with 80% to 90% observed a single time. Separately, the same data were catalogued under a study of human thymus T cells. That paper adds: Thymic resections from corrective heart surgery supplied the tissue. In unrelated individuals, thymic repertoires overlapped highly, according to related research.

The clonotype originates from a girl in the first two years of life with a congenital heart defect. Sequencing used thymocytes. V usage is TRBV28 and J usage is TRBJ1-2, with 8 bases fitting TRBD1. CDR3 in amino acids: CASSFTGGGGYTF. Here the CDR3 DNA reads TGTGCCAGCAGTTTCACAGGGGGTGGAGGCTACACCTTC.